This T cell receptor (beta chain) was identified during a study of cytomegalovirus exposure and HLA in healthy donors. Study background: Of about 400 genotyped donors, approximately 84% clustered with self-reported Caucasian donors. Study-wide points: Common viral pathogens were later found to be apparently linked to several of the most significant clusters. Later analysis placed DRB1 highest and HLA-C lowest in TCR association rates, which differed by HLA locus.

The PCR contained 60 Vbeta and 13 Jbeta primers. Clones were sequenced by immunoSEQ multiplex PCR, and TCRdb holds only the in-frame ones, with some missing. The sample holds 100,000 or so clones, about 81% seen once. In this sample, this clone turned up a few times. Its specificity is unknown. The CDR3 covers 15 residues. The junction had 8 bases not matched to a gene; V was cut back by 2 bases and J by 6 bases. Germline V gene lookup returns CDR1 KGHSH and CDR2 LQKENI. The chain links TRBV18 to TRBJ2-3; TRBD2 aligns across 7 bases. Sequencing input: PBMCs. The clonotype originates from a man aged 30 to 39 in good health and CMV-seronegative. The CDR3 protein is CASSPGTGGSDTQYF. The CDR3 DNA sequence: TGTGCCAGCTCACCAGGGACGGGAGGCTCCGATACGCAGTATTTT.